This T cell receptor beta chain was sequenced during a study of blood T cell repertoires in COVID-19. Overall study context: Donors in the United States, Italy and Spain gave samples during acute or convalescent COVID-19.

CDR3 length: 13 residues. Trimming removed 7 bases from V and 2 bases from J, with 12 bases in between. Germline loops: CDR1 LNHDA, CDR2 SQIVND (reference sequence). As handled by the study authors: Reference gene primer amplification gave estimated nucleated cell counts. Assay used: immunoSEQ multiplex PCR; TCRdb lists only in-frame clones, some missing. That table is the source of V, J and clone size, and D and trimming were worked out from the DNA. The data show about 270,000 clones, approximately 90% seen once. Enrollees, roughly 18 to 95 years old, lived in about two dozen US areas. Participant-reported clinical history was the basis for cohort assignment.

V usage is TRBV19 and J usage is TRBJ2-7; a possible D gene is TRBD2 (5 bases). The TCR sequence derives from a woman between 25 and 40 years old with acute COVID-19. The sample consisted of PBMCs or T cells enriched from blood (not recorded which). The CDR3 sequence is CASTAGKTYEQYF. The DNA for the CDR3 is TGTGCCAGTACCGCCGGGAAGACCTACGAGCAGTACTTC.